This T cell receptor (beta chain) was recorded in a study of T cells in Graves' hyperthyroidism and ophthalmopathy. Amplification targeted TCR beta CDR3 regions from RNA transcripts. The HTBI primer set drove a first-round RT-PCR of the TCR CDR3. TCRdb used MiXCR to reprocess the multiplex PCR reads, holding one entry per CDR3 protein. Among a few hundred thousand distinct CDR3 sequences listed, about 15% were seen once. The CDR3 is 11 amino acids. Germline V gives CDR1 MNHNS, CDR2 SASEGT. V was clipped by 6 bases and J by 9 bases, with 9 bases between them. Researchers barred patients who had uncontrolled infection, other autoimmune disease, pregnancy or lactation. Source material for PBMCs was 10 ml fresh peripheral blood.

This sequence was found in a woman aged 25 to 39 with Graves' hyperthyroidism. The gene calls are TRBV6-1 and TRBJ2-1; D is uncertain. Sequences were obtained from blood. CDR3 in amino acids: CASRETGEQFF. The DNA for the CDR3 is TGTGCCAGCAGAGAGACGGGTGAGCAGTTCTTC.